The count of the clone carrying this TCR beta chain is one. Its target is not known. V lost 2 bases and J lost 3, with 4 bases in between. Germline V gives CDR1 MNHEY, CDR2 SVGEGT. The CDR3 is made up of 13 amino acids. The data originate from a study of CD4 T cells in relation to SARS-CoV-2 and coronaviruses. Study-wide findings and caveats: Monoreactive clones expanded significantly more to SARS-CoV-2 than crossreactive clones did.

Survey-level TCR-beta sequencing used DNA from CEF-cultured naive and memory CD4+ T cells. Profiling relied on immunoSEQ multiplex PCR, and the TCRdb table lists in-frame clones only, not all of them. This sample has just over 35,000 clones, with about 86% found just once. For nine to ten days, roughly 100,000 sorted CD4+ cells grew with T cell-depleted PBMCs and CEF. Material: naive CD4+ T cells from PBMCs, cultured in vitro. The subset denotes: naive CD4+ T cells isolated by negative enrichment. The J gene is TRBJ2-2, the V gene TRBV6-2 or TRBV6-3; the D is unclear. The source is an adult with COVID-19. The DNA of the CDR3 is TGTGCCAGCAGTTACACGGACACCGGGGAGCTGTTTTTT. Translation gives CASSYTDTGELFF.